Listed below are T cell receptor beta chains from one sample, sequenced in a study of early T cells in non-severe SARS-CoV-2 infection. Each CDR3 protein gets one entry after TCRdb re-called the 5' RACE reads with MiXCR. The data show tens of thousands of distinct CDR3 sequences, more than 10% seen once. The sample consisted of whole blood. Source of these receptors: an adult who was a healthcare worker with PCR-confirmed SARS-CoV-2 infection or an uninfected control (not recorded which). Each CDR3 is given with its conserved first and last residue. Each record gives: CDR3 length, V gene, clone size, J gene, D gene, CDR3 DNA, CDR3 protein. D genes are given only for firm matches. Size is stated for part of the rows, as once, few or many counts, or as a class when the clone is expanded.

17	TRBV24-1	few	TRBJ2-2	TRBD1	TGTGCCACCAGTGATGGGGACAGAGCATGGAACACCGGGGAGCTGTTTTTT	CATSDGDRAWNTGELFF
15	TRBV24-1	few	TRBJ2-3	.	TGTGCCACCAGTGATTTCTCCGGGGGATCAGATACGCAGTATTTT	CATSDFSGGSDTQYF
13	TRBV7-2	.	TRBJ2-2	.	TGTGCCAGCAGCTTATTGGGCACCGGGGAGCTGTTTTTT	CASSLLGTGELFF
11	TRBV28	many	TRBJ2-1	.	TGTGCCAGCAGTTACGTCAATGAGCAGTTCTTC	CASSYVNEQFF
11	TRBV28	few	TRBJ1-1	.	TGTGCCAGCAGCCGAACCACTGAAGCTTTCTTT	CASSRTTEAFF
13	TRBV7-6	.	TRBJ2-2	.	TGTGCCAGCAGCCCCCGCAGGGCTGGGGAGCTGTTTTTT	CASSPRRAGELFF
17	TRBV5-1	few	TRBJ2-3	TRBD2	TGCGCCAGCAGCTTTTCGCGGGGGGGCCGAAGCACAGATACGCAGTATTTT	CASSFSRGGRSTDTQYF
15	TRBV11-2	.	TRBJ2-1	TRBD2	TGTGCCAGCAGCTTAGTGGCTAGCGGGGGGGGTGAGCAGTTCTTC	CASSLVASGGGEQFF
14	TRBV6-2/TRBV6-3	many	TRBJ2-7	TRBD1	TGTGCCAGCAGTCGACAGGGGTCGACCTACGAGCAGTACTTC	CASSRQGSTYEQYF
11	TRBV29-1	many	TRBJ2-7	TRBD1	TGCAGCGTCCACAGGGGCTACGAGCAGTACTTC	CSVHRGYEQYF
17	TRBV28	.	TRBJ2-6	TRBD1	TGTGCCAGCGGAACGGGACAGGTCTTCTCTGGGGCCAACGTCCTGACTTTC	CASGTGQVFSGANVLTF
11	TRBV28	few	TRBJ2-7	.	TGTGCCAGCAACGGGGGCTACGAGCAGTACTTC	CASNGGYEQYF
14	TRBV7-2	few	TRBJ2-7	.	TGTGCCAGCAGCGCTACTTATGCAGCCAGCGAGCAGTACTTC	CASSATYAASEQYF
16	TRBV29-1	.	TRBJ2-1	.	TGCAGCGTTGAAGATAGGGACCTCGATATGGGCAATGAGCAGTTCTTC	CSVEDRDLDMGNEQFF
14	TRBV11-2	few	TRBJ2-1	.	TGTGCCAGCAGCTTAAACTATGCTACAAGTGAGCAGTTCTTC	CASSLNYATSEQFF
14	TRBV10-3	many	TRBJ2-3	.	TGTGCCATCAGTGAAGTACAGAACACAGATACGCAGTATTTT	CAISEVQNTDTQYF
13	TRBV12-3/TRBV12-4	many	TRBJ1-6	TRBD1	TGTGCCAGCAAATTACAGGGGGATTCACCCCTCCACTTT	CASKLQGDSPLHF
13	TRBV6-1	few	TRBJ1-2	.	TGTGCCAGCAGTGAGACAGCTAACTATGGCTACACCTTC	CASSETANYGYTF
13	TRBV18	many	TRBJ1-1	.	TGTGCCAGCTCACCCCCGTCCTCCACTGAAGCTTTCTTT	CASSPPSSTEAFF
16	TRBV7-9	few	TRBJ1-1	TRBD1	TGTGCCAGCAGCTCCCCCGGGACAGCCATGAACACTGAAGCTTTCTTT	CASSSPGTAMNTEAFF
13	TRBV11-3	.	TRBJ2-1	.	TGTGCCAGCAGCTCCCTGATAGCAGGTGAGCAGTTCTTC	CASSSLIAGEQFF
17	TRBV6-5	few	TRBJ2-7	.	TGTGCCAGCAGTTACCGAACTCCCATTGGGGGTGCGTACGAGCAGTACTTC	CASSYRTPIGGAYEQYF
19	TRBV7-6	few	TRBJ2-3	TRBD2	TGTGCCAGCAGCTTATGGGGACTAGCGGGAGAAATGAGCACAGATACGCAGTATTTT	CASSLWGLAGEMSTDTQYF
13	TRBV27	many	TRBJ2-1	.	TGTGCCAGCAGTTTAGGGGGGGGCAGTGAGCAGTTCTTC	CASSLGGGSEQFF
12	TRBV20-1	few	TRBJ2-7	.	TGCAGTGCTAGAAAACAGGGTAACGAGCAGTACTTC	CSARKQGNEQYF
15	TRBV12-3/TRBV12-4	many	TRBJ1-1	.	TGTGCCAGCAGATCAAGGGGACGAGGGAACACTGAAGCTTTCTTT	CASRSRGRGNTEAFF
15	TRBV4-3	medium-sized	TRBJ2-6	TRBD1	TGCGCCAGCAGCCAGAAGACAGGGGCCCCCAACGTCCTGACTTTC	CASSQKTGAPNVLTF
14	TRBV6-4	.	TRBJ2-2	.	TGTGCCAGCAGTGAGAGACCGGGTACCGGGGAGCTGTTTTTT	CASSERPGTGELFF
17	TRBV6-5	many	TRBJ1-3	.	TGTGCCAGCAGTCCCTGGGGCTACCAAAGTTCTGGAAACACCATATATTTT	CASSPWGYQSSGNTIYF
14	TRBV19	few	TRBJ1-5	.	TGTGCCAGTAGTATCAACAGCCAGAATCAGCCCCAGCATTTT	CASSINSQNQPQHF
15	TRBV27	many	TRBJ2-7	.	TGTGCCAGCAGTTTAGGCTGGGGGAACTCCTACGAGCAGTACTTC	CASSLGWGNSYEQYF
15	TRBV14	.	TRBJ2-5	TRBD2	TGTGCCAGCAGTCGAAGGTTAGCGGGAGAAGAGACCCAGTACTTC	CASSRRLAGEETQYF
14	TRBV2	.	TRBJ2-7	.	TGTGCCAGTAGAGGGGCGGGACCTTACTACGAGCAGTACTTC	CASRGAGPYYEQYF
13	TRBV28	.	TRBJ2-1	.	TGTGCCAGCAGTTTATCCCTGGGCCTCGGGCGGTTCTTC	CASSLSLGLGRFF
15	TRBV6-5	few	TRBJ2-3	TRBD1	TGTGCCAGCAGGCTTCAACAGGGGGCCAAAGATACGCAGTATTTT	CASRLQQGAKDTQYF
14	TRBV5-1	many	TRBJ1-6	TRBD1	TGCGCCAGCAGCGGGGACAGTCGGTATTCACCCCTCCACTTT	CASSGDSRYSPLHF
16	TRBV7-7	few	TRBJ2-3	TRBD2	TGTGCTAGCAGCCTTCTAGCGGGGGCTTTCACAGATACGCAGTATTTT	CASSLLAGAFTDTQYF
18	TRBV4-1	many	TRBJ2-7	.	TGCGCCAGCAGCCACCGAATGGGGGTACCCGTACTCTCCTACGAGCAGTACTTC	CASSHRMGVPVLSYEQYF
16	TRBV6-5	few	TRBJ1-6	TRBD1	TGTGCCAGCAGCCCCCGCCGGACAGGGGTAGTGGCACCCCTCCACTTT	CASSPRRTGVVAPLHF
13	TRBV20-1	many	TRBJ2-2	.	TGCAGTGCTAGTGCAGGGGGGAGCGGGGAGCTGTTTTTT	CSASAGGSGELFF
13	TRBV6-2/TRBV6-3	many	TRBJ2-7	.	TGTGCCAGCAGTTACTCGAGGATCTACGAGCAGTACTTC	CASSYSRIYEQYF
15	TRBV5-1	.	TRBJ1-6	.	TGCGCCAGCAGCTTGGCGGGTCAGAAACTCTCACCCCTCCACTTT	CASSLAGQKLSPLHF
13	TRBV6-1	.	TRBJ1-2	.	TGTGCCAGCAGTGAAGTGGGCGAAGGGAGATACACCTTC	CASSEVGEGRYTF
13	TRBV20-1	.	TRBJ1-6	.	TGCAGTGCTTCGGCAGGGGCGAGTTCACCCCTCCACTTT	CSASAGASSPLHF
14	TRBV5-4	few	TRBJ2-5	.	TGTGCCAGCAGCTTGGCAGGGCTCCAAGAGACCCAGTACTTC	CASSLAGLQETQYF